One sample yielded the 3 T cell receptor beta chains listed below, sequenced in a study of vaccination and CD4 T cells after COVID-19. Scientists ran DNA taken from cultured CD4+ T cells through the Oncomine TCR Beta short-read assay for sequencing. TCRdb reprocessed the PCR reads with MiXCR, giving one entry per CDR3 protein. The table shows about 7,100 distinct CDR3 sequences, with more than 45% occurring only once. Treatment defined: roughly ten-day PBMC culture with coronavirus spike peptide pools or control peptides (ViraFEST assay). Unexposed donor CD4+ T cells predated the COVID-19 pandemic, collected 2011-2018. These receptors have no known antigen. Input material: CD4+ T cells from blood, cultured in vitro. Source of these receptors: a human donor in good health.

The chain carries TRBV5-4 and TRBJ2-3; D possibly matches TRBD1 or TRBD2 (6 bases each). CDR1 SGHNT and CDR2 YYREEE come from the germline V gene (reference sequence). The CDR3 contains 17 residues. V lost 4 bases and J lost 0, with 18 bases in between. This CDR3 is CASSAEGGKISTDTQYF. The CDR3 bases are TGTGCCAGCAGCGCCGAGGGGGGAAAGATTAGCACAGATACGCAGTATTTT.

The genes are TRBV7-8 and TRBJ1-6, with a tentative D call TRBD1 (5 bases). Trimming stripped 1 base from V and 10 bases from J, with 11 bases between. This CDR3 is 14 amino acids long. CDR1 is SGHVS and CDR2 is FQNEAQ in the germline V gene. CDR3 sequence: CASSLGQGGSPLHF. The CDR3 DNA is TGTGCCAGCAGCTTAGGGCAGGGAGGATCACCCCTCCACTTT.

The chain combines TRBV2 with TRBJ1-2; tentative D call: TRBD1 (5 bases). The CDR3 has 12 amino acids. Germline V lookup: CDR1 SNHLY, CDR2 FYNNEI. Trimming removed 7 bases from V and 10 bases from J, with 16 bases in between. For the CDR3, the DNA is TGTGCCAGCACTTCACCCAGGGCCTCCTACACCTTC. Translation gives CASTSPRASYTF. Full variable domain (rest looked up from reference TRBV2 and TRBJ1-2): EPEVTQTPSHQVTQMGQEVILRCVPISNHLYFYWYRQILGQKVEFLVSFYNNEISEKSEIFDDQFSVERPDGSNFTLKIRSTKLEDSAMYFCASTSPRASYTFGSGTRLTVV.